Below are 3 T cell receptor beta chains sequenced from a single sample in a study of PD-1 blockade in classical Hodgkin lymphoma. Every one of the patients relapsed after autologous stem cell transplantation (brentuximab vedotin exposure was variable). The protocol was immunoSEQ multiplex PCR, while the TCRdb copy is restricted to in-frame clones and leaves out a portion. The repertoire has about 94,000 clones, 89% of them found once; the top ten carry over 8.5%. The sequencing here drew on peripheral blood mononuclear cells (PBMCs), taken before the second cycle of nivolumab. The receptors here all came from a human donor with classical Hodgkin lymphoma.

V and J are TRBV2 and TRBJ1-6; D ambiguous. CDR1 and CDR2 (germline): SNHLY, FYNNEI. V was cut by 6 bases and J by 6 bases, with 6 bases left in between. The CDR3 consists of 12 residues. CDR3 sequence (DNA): TGTGCCAGCAGAAGCAGTAATTCACCCCTCCACTTT. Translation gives CASRSSNSPLHF.

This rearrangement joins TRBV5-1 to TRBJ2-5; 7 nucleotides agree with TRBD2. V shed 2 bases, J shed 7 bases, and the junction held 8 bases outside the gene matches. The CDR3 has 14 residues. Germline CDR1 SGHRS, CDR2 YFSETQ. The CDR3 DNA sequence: TGCGCCAGCAGCTTAACCGGACTAGAGGGGACCCAGTACTTC. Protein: CASSLTGLEGTQYF.

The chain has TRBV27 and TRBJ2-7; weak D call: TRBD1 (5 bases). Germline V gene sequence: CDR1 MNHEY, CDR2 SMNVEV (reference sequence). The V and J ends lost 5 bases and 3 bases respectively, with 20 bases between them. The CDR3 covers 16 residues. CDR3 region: CASSQQGPSLIYEQYF. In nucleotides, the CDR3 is TGTGCCAGCAGTCAGCAGGGCCCTTCATTAATCTACGAGCAGTACTTC.